A single sample gave rise to the 25 T cell receptor beta chains below, sequenced in a study of blood T cell repertoires in COVID-19. The repertoire was sequenced with immunoSEQ multiplex PCR; TCRdb's copy has only in-frame clones and lacks some. The sample shows more than 120,000 clones, more than 80% of them seen only once. The specimen was peripheral blood. The receptors stem from a human donor in a cohort sampled during active COVID-19.

The chain recombines TRBV27 with TRBJ2-5, with D perhaps matching TRBD1 (5 bases). The CDR3 loop spans 17 amino acids. Germline V gene data show CDR1 as MNHEY and CDR2 as SMNVEV (reference sequence). V lost 5 bases and J lost 1, with 20 bases in between. The CDR3 DNA sequence: TGTGCCAGCAGTCCTAACCTCGACGACAGCGTCCAAGAGACCCAGTACTTC. Translating gives CASSPNLDDSVQETQYF.

This clone was detected a few times. The chain links TRBV7-2 to TRBJ1-2; 8 bases agree with TRBD1. CDR1 and CDR2 from the germline V gene are SGHTA and FQGNSA. V trimming: 6 bases; J trimming: 3 bases; junction bases outside the gene matches: 3. The CDR3 runs 13 residues. Here the CDR3 DNA reads TGTGCCAGCAGTTCACAGGGGGACTATGGCTACACCTTC. Translated: CASSSQGDYGYTF.

The chain employs TRBV4-2 and TRBJ1-2, with 9 bases fitting TRBD1. The length of the CDR3 is 14 residues. With 4 bases clipped from V and 5 bases from J, the junction kept 5 bases outside the gene matches. Germline-derived CDR1 and CDR2 are LGHNA and YNFKEQ. The CDR3, as DNA: TGTGCCAGCAGCCTCGTCGGACAGGGGTATGGCTACACCTTC. Its protein is CASSLVGQGYGYTF.

The chain has TRBV4-1 and TRBJ2-3; 10 bases are shared with TRBD2. Trimming took 3 bases from V and 4 from J; bases not matched to a gene: 13. Germline values: CDR1 MGHRA, CDR2 YSYEKL. CDR3 size: 18 residues. CDR3 sequence (DNA): TGCGCCAGCAGCCAGGAATCCTCTAGCGGGGGCCCCGCAGATACGCAGTATTTT. Protein: CASSQESSSGGPADTQYF.

V gene TRBV12-3 or TRBV12-4 combines with J gene TRBJ1-2; D remains ambiguous. V lost 1 base and J lost 8, with 11 bases in between. The CDR3 has 13 amino acids. This CDR3 reads CASSLVPGLGYTF. The CDR3 bases are TGTGCCAGCAGTTTAGTTCCAGGTCTAGGCTACACCTTC.

The chain is built from TRBV7-2 and TRBJ2-5; tentative D call: TRBD2 (6 bases). Per germline, CDR1 SGHTA and CDR2 FQGNSA. V gave up 5 bases and J gave up 5 bases, with 24 bases separating them. This CDR3 contains 17 residues. CDR3 sequence: CASSPWRGGGNMETQYF. The CDR3 DNA sequence: TGTGCCAGCAGCCCTTGGAGGGGAGGTGGCAATATGGAGACCCAGTACTTC.

Remarks on this clone: A read error may produce the germline difference seen at one junction end. J is TRBJ2-7 and V is TRBV7-7, with D possibly matching TRBD1 (6 bases). Germline-derived CDR1 and CDR2 are SSHAT and FNYEAQ (reference sequence). The CDR3 totals 16 residues. The CDR3 DNA sequence: TGTGCTAGCAGCTTAGCCCCAGGACAGTCTGGCGGCGAGCAGTACTTC. Translated, it gives CASSLAPGQSGGEQYF.

The chain carries TRBV9 and TRBJ2-3, with D possibly being TRBD1 (6 bases). CDR1 and CDR2 from the germline V gene are SGDLS and YYNGEE. This CDR3 contains 14 residues. The germline V and J ends were trimmed by 5 bases and 4 bases, with 14 bases remaining between them. The CDR3 DNA is TGTGCCAGCAGTGGGGACAACCGCCCAGATACGCAGTATTTT. Translation: CASSGDNRPDTQYF.

The genes are TRBV29-1 and TRBJ2-3; 10 bases are a match to TRBD2. The germline V gene encodes CDR1 SQVTM and CDR2 ANQGSEA. The ends lost 4 bases at V and 1 base at J; junction bases unmatched: 2. The CDR3 is 14 residues long. In DNA form, the CDR3 reads TGCAGCGTTGGGCTAGCGGGGGGCACAGATACGCAGTATTTT. Residues: CSVGLAGGTDTQYF.

The V and J genes are TRBV29-1 and TRBJ1-5; 7 bases fit TRBD1. Per germline, CDR1 SQVTM and CDR2 ANQGSEA. Germline trimming cut 4 bases from V and 4 bases from J; bases unmatched to any gene: 10. There are 15 residues in the CDR3. CDR3: CSVVFGTGQNQPQHF. The CDR3 DNA reads as TGCAGCGTTGTATTTGGGACGGGACAGAATCAGCCCCAGCATTTT.

CDR3 residues: CASSGDRAGNGYTF. CDR3 nucleotides: TGTGCCAGCAGTGGGGACAGGGCGGGGAATGGCTACACCTTC. V and J are TRBV25-1 and TRBJ1-2; 9 bases match TRBD1. Germline CDR1 MGHDK, CDR2 SYGVNS. The CDR3 runs 14 residues. Trimming removed 4 bases from V and 6 bases from J; junction bases left unmatched: 6.

J is TRBJ1-2 and V is TRBV7-2, with TRBD1 matching over 7 bases. V gave up 2 bases and J gave up 2 bases; unmatched junction bases: 5. This CDR3 region has 15 residues. Germline values: CDR1 SGHTA, CDR2 FQGNSA. The CDR3 loop is CASSLSTGQNYGYTF. The CDR3 region has the DNA TGTGCCAGCAGCTTATCGACAGGGCAAAACTATGGCTACACCTTC.

The chain combines TRBV6-6 with TRBJ2-1, with D possibly being TRBD1 (6 bases). Germline assignment: CDR1 MNHNY and CDR2 SVGAGI (reference sequence). The CDR3 has 14 amino acids. V lost 8 bases to trimming and J lost 0 bases, with 11 bases between them. CDR3 loop: CASEQGRSYNEQFF. Written as DNA, the CDR3 is TGTGCCAGCGAACAGGGCCGCTCCTACAATGAGCAGTTCTTC.

This sequence joins TRBV15 and TRBJ2-1; possible D gene TRBD2, 5 bases. The CDR3 has 16 residues. Trimming removed 0 bases at V and 5 bases at J, with 14 bases between. The germline V gene encodes CDR1 LNHNV and CDR2 YYDKDF (reference sequence). The CDR3 DNA follows: TGTGCCACCAGCAGAGATACGACGCGGGCGCACAATGAGCAGTTCTTC. As protein: CATSRDTTRAHNEQFF.

The gene calls are TRBV7-8 and TRBJ2-5; the D gene is possibly TRBD1 (6 bases). Trimming left V 6 bases short and J 1 base short, with 18 bases between. The germline CDR1 and CDR2 sequences are SGHVS and FQNEAQ. The CDR3 has 16 amino acids. CDR3 sequence reads: CASSSGIGQSQETQYF. The CDR3 bases are TGTGCCAGCAGTTCAGGGATCGGACAGTCCCAAGAGACCCAGTACTTC.

This clone is labeled medium-sized (0.01 to 0.1%). V gene TRBV14 combines with J gene TRBJ2-1; 7 bases agree with TRBD2. V shed 2 bases and J 5 bases; nucleotides not matched to a gene: 12. Per germline, CDR1 SGHDN and CDR2 FVKESK. The length of the CDR3 is 17 residues. CDR3 amino acids: CASSQSLGLRGDNEQFF. The CDR3 DNA sequence: TGTGCCAGCAGCCAAAGCCTGGGACTCCGGGGGGACAATGAGCAGTTCTTC.

V is TRBV27 and J is TRBJ2-7; D is perhaps TRBD1 (5 bases). Germline CDR1 and CDR2: MNHEY and SMNVEV (reference sequence). Trimming cost V 3 bases and J 5 bases, with 17 bases left between them. This CDR3 spans 15 amino acids. The CDR3 bases are TGTGCCAGCAGTTTGGTACAGGCCGGTCCGGACGAGCAGTACTTC. Amino acids: CASSLVQAGPDEQYF.

V is TRBV7-6 and J is TRBJ1-3; 7 nucleotides align to TRBD1. V lost 7 bases, J lost 2 bases, and 5 bases stayed unmatched. The CDR3 has 14 amino acids. Germline loops: CDR1 SGHVS, CDR2 FNYEAQ. The CDR3 region is CASNHGTAGNTIYF. The CDR3 coding sequence is TGTGCCAGCAACCACGGGACAGCTGGAAACACCATATATTTT. Full variable domain (missing parts from reference TRBV7-6 and TRBJ1-3): GAGVSQSPRYKVTKRGQDVALRCDPISGHVSLYWYRQALGQGPEFLTYFNYEAQQDKSGLPNDRFSAERPEGSISTLTIQRTEQRDSAMYRCASNHGTAGNTIYFGEGSWLTVV.

This clone appeared once. The chain employs TRBV19 and TRBJ2-2; TRBD1 is a possible D gene (7 bases). The germline V gene has CDR1 LNHDA and CDR2 SQIVND (reference sequence). V was cut by 9 bases and J by 4 bases, with 15 bases left in between. The CDR3 contains 14 residues. The CDR3 DNA reads as TGTGCCAGCAGGGGGACTTCCGGCACCGGGGAGCTGTTTTTT. It is translated as CASRGTSGTGELFF.

The table lists this clone with a few counts. The chain employs TRBV5-1 and TRBJ1-1; 8 positions agree with TRBD1. The V and J ends lost 2 bases and 2 bases, in that order; junction bases with no gene match: 5. Germline CDR1 is SGHRS and CDR2 is YFSETQ. This CDR3 is built from 15 residues. For the CDR3, the DNA is TGCGCCAGCAGCTTTATAGACAGGGGCAACACTGAAGCTTTCTTT. It translates to CASSFIDRGNTEAFF.

The chain combines TRBV18 with TRBJ2-1, with 7 positions matching TRBD1. This CDR3 spans 13 amino acids. Germline CDR1 KGHSH, CDR2 LQKENI. After removal of 4 bases from V and 7 bases from J, the junction contained 4 bases not matched to a gene. CDR3 protein: CASSLAGGNEQFF. DNA for the CDR3: TGTGCCAGCTCACTCGCAGGGGGAAATGAGCAGTTCTTC.

V and J are TRBV28 and TRBJ1-4; weak D call: TRBD1 (5 bases). The germline CDR1 and CDR2 sequences are MDHEN and SYDVKM. V was trimmed by 6 bases and J by 3 bases, leaving 14 bases between them. The CDR3 contains 15 residues. DNA of the CDR3: TGTGCCAGCAGAGCGACGGGGGGAGCTAATGAAAAACTGTTTTTT. It encodes CASRATGGANEKLFF.

This clone was found a few times. The V and J genes are TRBV3-1 (or the pseudogene TRBV3-2) and TRBJ2-7, with TRBD1 as a possible D gene (6 bases). Germline assignment: CDR1 LGHDT and CDR2 YNNKEL (reference sequence). The V end was cut by 0 bases, the J end by 2 bases, with 23 bases between. The CDR3 is made up of 19 amino acids. The CDR3 sequence is CASSQEWGLRRRPTYEQYF. The CDR3 DNA reads as TGTGCCAGCAGCCAAGAATGGGGGCTTCGGCGGCGACCGACCTACGAGCAGTACTTC.

The J gene is TRBJ1-2, the V gene TRBV10-3; TRBD1 agrees at 9 bases. Per the germline V gene, CDR1 is ENHRY and CDR2 is SYGVKD. The CDR3 runs 15 residues. The trim removed 7 bases at V and 6 bases at J, leaving 12 bases unmatched. The chain's CDR3 is CAITGGGTGTDGYTF. The CDR3 region has the DNA TGTGCCATCACCGGGGGGGGGACAGGGACGGATGGCTACACCTTC.

The rearrangement joins TRBV4-1 to TRBJ2-2; TRBD2 might be the D (5 bases). The CDR3 is 20 amino acids. Trimming left V 1 base short and J 6 bases short, with 27 bases between. Germline CDR1 and CDR2: MGHRA and YSYEKL. CDR3 protein: CASSQVMGLRVLVGAGELFF. The CDR3 bases are TGCGCCAGCAGCCAAGTAATGGGTCTTAGAGTTCTAGTCGGGGCCGGGGAGCTGTTTTTT.